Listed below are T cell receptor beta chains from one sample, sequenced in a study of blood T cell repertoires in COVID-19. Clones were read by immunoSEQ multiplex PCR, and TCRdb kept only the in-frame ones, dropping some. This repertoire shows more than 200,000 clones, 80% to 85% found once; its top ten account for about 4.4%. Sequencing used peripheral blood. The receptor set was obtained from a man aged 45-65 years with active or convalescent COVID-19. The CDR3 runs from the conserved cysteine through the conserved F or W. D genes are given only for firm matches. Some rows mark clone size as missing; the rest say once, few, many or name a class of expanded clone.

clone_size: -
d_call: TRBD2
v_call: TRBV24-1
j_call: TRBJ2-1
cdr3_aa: CATSGPVAGSYNEQFF
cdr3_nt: TGTGCCACCAGTGGGCCGGTAGCGGGGTCCTACAATGAGCAGTTCTTC

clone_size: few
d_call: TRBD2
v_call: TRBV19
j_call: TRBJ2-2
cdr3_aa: CASSHSSGGAPGELFF
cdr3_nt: TGTGCCAGTAGTCATTCTAGCGGGGGGGCCCCCGGGGAGCTGTTTTTT

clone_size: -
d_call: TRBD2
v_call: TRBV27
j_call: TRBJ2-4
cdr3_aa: CASSTTTSGGLAKNIQYF
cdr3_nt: TGTGCCAGCAGTACCACTACTAGCGGGGGTTTAGCCAAAAACATTCAGTACTTC

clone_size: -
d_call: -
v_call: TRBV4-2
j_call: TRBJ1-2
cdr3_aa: CASSQITGTYGYTF
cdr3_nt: TGTGCCAGCAGCCAGATAACAGGAACCTATGGCTACACCTTC

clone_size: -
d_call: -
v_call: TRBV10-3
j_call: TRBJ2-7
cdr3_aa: CAISEGPRNSYEQYF
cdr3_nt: TGTGCCATCAGTGAGGGGCCAAGGAACTCCTACGAGCAGTACTTC

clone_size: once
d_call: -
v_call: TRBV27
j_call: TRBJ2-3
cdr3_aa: CASSSGLPIGTDTQYF
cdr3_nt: TGTGCCAGCAGTTCGGGACTCCCGATTGGCACAGATACGCAGTATTTT

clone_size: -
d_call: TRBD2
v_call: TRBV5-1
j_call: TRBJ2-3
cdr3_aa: CASSLEAGGASDTQYF
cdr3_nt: TGCGCCAGCAGCTTGGAGGCGGGGGGGGCCTCAGATACGCAGTATTTT

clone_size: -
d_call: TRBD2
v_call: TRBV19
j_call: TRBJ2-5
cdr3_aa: CASSIGAGGETQYF
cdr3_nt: TGTGCCAGTAGTATCGGAGCGGGGGGGGAGACCCAGTACTTC

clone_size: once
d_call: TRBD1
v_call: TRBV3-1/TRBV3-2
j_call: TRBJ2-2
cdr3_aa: CASSLPGGLWTGELFF
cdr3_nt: TGTGCCAGCAGCCTCCCAGGGGGCCTTTGGACCGGGGAGCTGTTTTTT

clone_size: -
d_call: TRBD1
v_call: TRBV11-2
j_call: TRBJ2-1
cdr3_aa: CASSPGGSYNEQFF
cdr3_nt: TGTGCCAGCAGCCCAGGGGGATCCTACAATGAGCAGTTCTTC

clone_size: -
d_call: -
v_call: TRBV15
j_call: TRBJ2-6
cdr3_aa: CATSLRAPGANVLTF
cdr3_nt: TGTGCCACCAGTCTGCGGGCCCCTGGGGCCAACGTCCTGACTTTC

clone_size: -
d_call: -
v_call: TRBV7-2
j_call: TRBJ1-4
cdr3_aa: CASSLNGGDEKLFF
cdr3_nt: TGTGCCAGCAGCCTTAACGGGGGGGATGAAAAACTGTTTTTT

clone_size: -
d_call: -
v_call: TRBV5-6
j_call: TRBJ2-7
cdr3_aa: CASSWTDRTYEQYF
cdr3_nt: TGTGCCAGCAGCTGGACCGACAGAACCTACGAGCAGTACTTC

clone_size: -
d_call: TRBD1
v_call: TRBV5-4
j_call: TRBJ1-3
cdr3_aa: CASSRDRADTIYF
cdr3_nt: TGTGCCAGCAGCAGGGACAGGGCGGACACCATATATTTT

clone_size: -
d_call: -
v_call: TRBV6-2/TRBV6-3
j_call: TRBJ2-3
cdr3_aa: CASSYQGFADTQYF
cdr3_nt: TGTGCCAGCAGTTACCAGGGTTTCGCAGATACGCAGTATTTT

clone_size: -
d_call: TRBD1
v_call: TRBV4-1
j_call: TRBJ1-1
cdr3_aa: CASNEIQGPRGAFF
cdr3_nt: TGCGCCAGCAACGAGATACAGGGGCCCCGCGGAGCTTTCTTT

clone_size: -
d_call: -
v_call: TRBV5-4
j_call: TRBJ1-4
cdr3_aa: CASSLSGANEKLFF
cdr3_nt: TGTGCCAGCAGCTTGTCAGGGGCAAATGAAAAACTGTTTTTT

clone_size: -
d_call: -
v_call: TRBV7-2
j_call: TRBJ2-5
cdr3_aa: CASSPPQETQYF
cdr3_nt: TGTGCCAGCAGCCCCCCGCAAGAGACCCAGTACTTC

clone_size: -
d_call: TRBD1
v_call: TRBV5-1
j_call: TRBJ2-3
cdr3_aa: CASSPDRGSDTQYF
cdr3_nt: TGCGCCAGCAGCCCCGACAGGGGGTCAGATACGCAGTATTTT

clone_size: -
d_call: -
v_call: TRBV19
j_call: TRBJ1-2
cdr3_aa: CASSQYPRGSRGGYTF
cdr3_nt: TGTGCCAGTAGCCAGTATCCTAGGGGATCGCGTGGCGGCTACACCTTC

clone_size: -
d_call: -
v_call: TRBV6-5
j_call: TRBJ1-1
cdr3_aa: CATRRIGQNTEAFF
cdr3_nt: TGTGCCACCCGGCGGATTGGACAGAACACTGAAGCTTTCTTT

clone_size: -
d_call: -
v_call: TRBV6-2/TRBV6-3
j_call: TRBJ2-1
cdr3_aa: CASSSFLAEAYNEQFF
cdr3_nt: TGTGCCAGCAGTTCGTTCCTAGCAGAGGCCTACAATGAGCAGTTCTTC

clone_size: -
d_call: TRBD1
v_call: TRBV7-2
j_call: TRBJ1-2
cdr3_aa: CASSLALRGNYGYTF
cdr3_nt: TGTGCCAGCAGCTTAGCGCTCAGGGGGAACTATGGCTACACCTTC

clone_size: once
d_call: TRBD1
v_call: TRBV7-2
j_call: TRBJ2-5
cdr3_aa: CASSPDRGRQETQYF
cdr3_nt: TGTGCCAGCAGCCCGGACAGGGGGCGCCAGGAGACCCAGTACTTC

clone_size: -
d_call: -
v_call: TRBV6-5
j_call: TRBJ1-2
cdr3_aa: CASTLRGVPQGYTF
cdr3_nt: TGTGCCAGCACCCTCCGGGGAGTTCCACAGGGCTACACCTTC

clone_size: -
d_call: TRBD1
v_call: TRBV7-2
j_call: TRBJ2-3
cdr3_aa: CASSFQQGASDTQYF
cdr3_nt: TGTGCCAGCAGCTTCCAACAGGGGGCGTCAGATACGCAGTATTTT

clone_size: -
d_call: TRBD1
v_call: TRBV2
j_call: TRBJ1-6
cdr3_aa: CASKQRQGGDSPLHF
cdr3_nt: TGTGCCAGCAAACAGCGACAGGGAGGTGATTCACCCCTCCACTTT

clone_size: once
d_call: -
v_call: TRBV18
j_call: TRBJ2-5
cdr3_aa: CASSPPSGGETQYF
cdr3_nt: TGTGCCAGCTCACCACCCTCTGGGGGGGAGACCCAGTACTTC

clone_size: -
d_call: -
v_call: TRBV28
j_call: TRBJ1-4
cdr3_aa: CASSPGGRTGEKLFF
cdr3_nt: TGTGCCAGCAGCCCCGGTGGGAGGACGGGGGAAAAACTGTTTTTT

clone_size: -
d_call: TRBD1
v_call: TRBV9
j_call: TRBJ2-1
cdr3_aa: CASSVKPGQGAYNEQFF
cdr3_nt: TGTGCCAGCAGCGTCAAACCGGGACAGGGGGCTTACAATGAGCAGTTCTTC

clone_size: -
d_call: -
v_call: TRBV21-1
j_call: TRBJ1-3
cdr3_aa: CASSSEDGSGNTIYF
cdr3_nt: TGTGCCAGCAGCTCGGAGGACGGCTCTGGAAACACCATATATTTT

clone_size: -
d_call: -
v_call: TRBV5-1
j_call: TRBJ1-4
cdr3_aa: CASSRTGVIEKLFF
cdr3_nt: TGCGCCAGCAGCCGGACGGGGGTAATTGAAAAACTGTTTTTT

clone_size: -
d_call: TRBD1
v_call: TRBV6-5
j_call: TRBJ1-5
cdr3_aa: CASRRTGGGQPQHF
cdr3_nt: TGTGCCAGCAGAAGGACAGGGGGAGGTCAGCCCCAGCATTTT

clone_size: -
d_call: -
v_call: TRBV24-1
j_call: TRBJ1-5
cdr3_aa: CATSDAGAQPQHF
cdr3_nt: TGTGCCACCAGTGACGCAGGGGCTCAGCCCCAGCATTTT

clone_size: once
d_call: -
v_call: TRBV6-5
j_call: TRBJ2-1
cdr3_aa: CASSYSMPGNGEQFF
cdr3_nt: TGTGCCAGCAGTTACTCGATGCCAGGGAACGGTGAGCAGTTCTTC

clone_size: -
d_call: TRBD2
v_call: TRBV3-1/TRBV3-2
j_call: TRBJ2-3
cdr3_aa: CASSQGLAGTDTQYF
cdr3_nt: TGTGCCAGCAGCCAAGGGCTAGCGGGCACAGATACGCAGTATTTT

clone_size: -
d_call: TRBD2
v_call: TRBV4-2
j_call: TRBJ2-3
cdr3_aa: CASSQEKRGGRTDTQYF
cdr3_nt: TGTGCCAGCAGCCAAGAAAAGCGGGGGGGCCGAACAGATACGCAGTATTTT

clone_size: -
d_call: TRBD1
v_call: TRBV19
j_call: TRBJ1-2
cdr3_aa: CASGDRVGGYTF
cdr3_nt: TGTGCCAGTGGGGACAGGGTTGGCGGCTACACCTTC

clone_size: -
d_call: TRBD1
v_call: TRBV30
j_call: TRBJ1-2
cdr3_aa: CAWSRTGLGYTF
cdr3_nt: TGTGCCTGGAGCCGGACAGGGTTAGGCTACACCTTC

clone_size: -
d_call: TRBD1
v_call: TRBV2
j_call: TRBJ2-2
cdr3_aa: CASTRNRGDTGELFF
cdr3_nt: TGTGCCAGCACGAGGAACAGGGGGGATACCGGGGAGCTGTTTTTT

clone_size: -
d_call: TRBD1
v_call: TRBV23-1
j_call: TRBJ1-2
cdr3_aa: CASIQGARQGANYGYTF
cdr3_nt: TGCGCCAGCATCCAGGGGGCCCGACAGGGGGCGAACTATGGCTACACCTTC

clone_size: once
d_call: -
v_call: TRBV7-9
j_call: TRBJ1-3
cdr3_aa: CASSQRQRNTIYF
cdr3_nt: TGTGCCAGCAGCCAACGACAGCGAAACACCATATATTTT

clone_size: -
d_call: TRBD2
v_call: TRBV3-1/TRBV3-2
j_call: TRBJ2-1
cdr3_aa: CASSQALAGGYNEQFF
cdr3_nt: TGTGCCAGCAGCCAAGCACTAGCGGGGGGGTACAATGAGCAGTTCTTC

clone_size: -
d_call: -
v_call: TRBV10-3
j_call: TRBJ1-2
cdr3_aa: CAISELLEYTF
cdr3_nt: TGTGCCATCAGTGAACTCTTGGAGTACACCTTC

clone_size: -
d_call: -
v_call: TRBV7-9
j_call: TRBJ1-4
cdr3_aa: CASSLGAGEGEKLFF
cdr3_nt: TGTGCCAGCAGCTTAGGAGCAGGGGAGGGAGAAAAACTGTTTTTT

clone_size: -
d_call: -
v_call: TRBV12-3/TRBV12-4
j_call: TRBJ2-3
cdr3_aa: CASSRYDTQYF
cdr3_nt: TGTGCCAGCAGCCGCTACGATACGCAGTATTTT

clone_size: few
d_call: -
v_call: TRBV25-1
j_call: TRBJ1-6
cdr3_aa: CASSEYRGGSYNSPLHF
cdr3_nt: TGTGCCAGCAGTGAATATAGGGGGGGCTCCTATAATTCACCCCTCCACTTT

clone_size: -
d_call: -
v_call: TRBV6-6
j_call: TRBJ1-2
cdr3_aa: CASSYPQGDYTF
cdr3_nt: TGTGCCAGCAGTTACCCTCAAGGAGACTACACCTTC

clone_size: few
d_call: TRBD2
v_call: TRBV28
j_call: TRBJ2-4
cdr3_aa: CASRNLAGAKNIQYF
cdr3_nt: TGTGCCAGCAGAAATCTAGCGGGGGCGAAAAACATTCAGTACTTC